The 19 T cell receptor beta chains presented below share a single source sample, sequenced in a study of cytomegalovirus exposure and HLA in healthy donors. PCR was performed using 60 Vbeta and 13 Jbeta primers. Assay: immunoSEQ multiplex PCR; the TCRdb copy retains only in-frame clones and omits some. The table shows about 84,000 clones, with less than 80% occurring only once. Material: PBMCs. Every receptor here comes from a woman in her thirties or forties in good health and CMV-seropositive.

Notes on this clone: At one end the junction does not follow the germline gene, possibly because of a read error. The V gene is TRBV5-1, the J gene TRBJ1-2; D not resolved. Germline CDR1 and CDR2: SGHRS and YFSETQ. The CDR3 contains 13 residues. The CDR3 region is CAGSLDRDRGYTF. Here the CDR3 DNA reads TGCGCCGGCAGCTTGGACCGAGATCGGGGCTACACCTTC. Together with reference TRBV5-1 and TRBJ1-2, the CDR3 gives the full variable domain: KAGVTQTPRYLIKTRGQQVTLSCSPISGHRSVSWYQQTPGQGLQFLFEYFSETQRNKGNFPGRFSGRQFSNSRSEMNVSTLELGDSALYLCAGSLDRDRGYTFGSGTRLTVV.

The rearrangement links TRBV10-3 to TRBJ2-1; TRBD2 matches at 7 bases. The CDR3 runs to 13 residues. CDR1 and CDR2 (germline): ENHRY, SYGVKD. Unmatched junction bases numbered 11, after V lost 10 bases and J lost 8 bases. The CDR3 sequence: CATRENLPYEQFF. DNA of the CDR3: TGTGCCACGCGGGAGAATCTGCCGTATGAGCAGTTCTTC.

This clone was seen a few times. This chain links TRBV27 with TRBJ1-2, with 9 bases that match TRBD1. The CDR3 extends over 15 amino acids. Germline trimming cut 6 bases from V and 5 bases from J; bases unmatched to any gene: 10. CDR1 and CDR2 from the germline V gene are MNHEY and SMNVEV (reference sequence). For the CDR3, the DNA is TGTGCCAGCAGGCCGAGCGACAGGGGGATGTATGGCTACACCTTC. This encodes CASRPSDRGMYGYTF.

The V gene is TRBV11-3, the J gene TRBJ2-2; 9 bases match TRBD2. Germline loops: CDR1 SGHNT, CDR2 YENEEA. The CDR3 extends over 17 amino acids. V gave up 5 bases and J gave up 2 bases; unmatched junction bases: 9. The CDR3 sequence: CASSPGLAGSNTGELFF. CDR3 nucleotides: TGTGCCAGCAGCCCGGGCCTAGCGGGGTCTAACACCGGGGAGCTGTTTTTT. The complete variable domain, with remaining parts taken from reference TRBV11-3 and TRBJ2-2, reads EAGVVQSPRYKIIEKKQPVAFWCNPISGHNTLYWYLQNLGQGPELLIRYENEEAVDDSQLPKDRFSAERLKGVDSTLKIQPAELGDSAVYLCASSPGLAGSNTGELFFGEGSRLTVL.

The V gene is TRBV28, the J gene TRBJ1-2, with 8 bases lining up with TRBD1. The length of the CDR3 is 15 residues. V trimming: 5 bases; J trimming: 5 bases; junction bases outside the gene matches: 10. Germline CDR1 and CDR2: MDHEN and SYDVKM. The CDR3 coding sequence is TGTGCCAGCAGTCCCGAGACAGGGGCGTATTATGGCTACACCTTC. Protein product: CASSPETGAYYGYTF.

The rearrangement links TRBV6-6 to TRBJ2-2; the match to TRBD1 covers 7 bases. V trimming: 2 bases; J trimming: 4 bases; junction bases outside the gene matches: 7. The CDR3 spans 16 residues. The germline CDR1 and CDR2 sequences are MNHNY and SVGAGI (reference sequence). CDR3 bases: TGTGCCAGCAGTTACGGGGACAGTTTTTTCACCGGGGAGCTGTTTTTT. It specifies CASSYGDSFFTGELFF.

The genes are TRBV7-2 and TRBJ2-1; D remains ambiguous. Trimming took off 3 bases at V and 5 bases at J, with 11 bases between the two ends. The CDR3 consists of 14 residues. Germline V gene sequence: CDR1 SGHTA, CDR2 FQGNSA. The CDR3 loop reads CASSFYRSDNEQFF. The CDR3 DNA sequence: TGTGCCAGCAGCTTTTACCGCTCGGACAATGAGCAGTTCTTC.

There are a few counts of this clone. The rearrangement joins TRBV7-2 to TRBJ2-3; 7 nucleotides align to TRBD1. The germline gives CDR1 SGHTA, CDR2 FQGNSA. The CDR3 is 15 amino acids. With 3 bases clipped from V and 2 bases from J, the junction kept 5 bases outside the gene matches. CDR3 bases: TGTGCCAGCAGCTTCTCCGGGACAGACACAGATACGCAGTATTTT. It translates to CASSFSGTDTDTQYF.

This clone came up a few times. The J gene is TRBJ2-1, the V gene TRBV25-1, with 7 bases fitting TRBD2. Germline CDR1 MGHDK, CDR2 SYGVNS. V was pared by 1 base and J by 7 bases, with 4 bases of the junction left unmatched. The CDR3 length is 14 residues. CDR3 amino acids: CASSELTSTNEQFF. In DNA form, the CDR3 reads TGTGCCAGCAGTGAATTGACTAGCACGAATGAGCAGTTCTTC.

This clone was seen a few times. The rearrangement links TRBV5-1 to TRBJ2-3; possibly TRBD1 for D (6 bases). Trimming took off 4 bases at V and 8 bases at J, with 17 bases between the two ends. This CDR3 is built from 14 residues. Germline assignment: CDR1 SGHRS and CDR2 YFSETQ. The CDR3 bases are TGCGCCAGCAGCAGGGGGAACACTGGCGGTACGCAGTATTTT. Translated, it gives CASSRGNTGGTQYF.

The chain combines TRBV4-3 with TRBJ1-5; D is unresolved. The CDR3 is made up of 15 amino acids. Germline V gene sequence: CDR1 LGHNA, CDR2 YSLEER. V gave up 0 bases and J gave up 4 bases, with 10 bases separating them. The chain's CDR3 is CASSQDLSRNQPQHF. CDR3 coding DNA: TGCGCCAGCAGCCAAGATCTCTCGAGGAATCAGCCCCAGCATTTT.

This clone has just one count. The CDR3: CASSPTRRTSGRALEVRETQYF. The CDR3 DNA reads TGCGCCAGCAGCCCAACCAGGAGGACTAGCGGGAGGGCCCTCGAGGTTCGAGAGACCCAGTACTTC. V is TRBV4-1 and J is TRBJ2-5; 15 bases are a match to TRBD2. After removal of 4 bases from V and 4 bases from J, the junction contained 22 bases not matched to a gene. The CDR3 runs 22 residues. The germline V gene has CDR1 MGHRA and CDR2 YSYEKL.

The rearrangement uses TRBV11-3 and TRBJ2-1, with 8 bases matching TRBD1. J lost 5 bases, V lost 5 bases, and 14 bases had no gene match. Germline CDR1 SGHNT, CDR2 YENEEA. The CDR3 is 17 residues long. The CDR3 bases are TGTGCCAGCAGCCCTCGGACAGGGTTTGGGTTCAACAATGAGCAGTTCTTC. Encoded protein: CASSPRTGFGFNNEQFF.

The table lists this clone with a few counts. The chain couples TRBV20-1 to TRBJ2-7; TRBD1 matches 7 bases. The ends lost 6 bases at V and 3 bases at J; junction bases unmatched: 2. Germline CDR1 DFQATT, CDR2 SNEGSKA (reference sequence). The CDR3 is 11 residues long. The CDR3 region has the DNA TGCAGTGCCTGGGACAGCTACGAGCAGTACTTC. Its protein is CSAWDSYEQYF.

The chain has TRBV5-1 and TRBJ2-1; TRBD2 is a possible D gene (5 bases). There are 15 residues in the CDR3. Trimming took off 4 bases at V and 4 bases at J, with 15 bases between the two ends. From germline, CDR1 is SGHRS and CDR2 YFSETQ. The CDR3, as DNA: TGCGCCAGCAGCGCGGACTCCCTACATTACAATGAGCAGTTCTTC. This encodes CASSADSLHYNEQFF.

This CDR3 reads CASSLPSGTNEQFF. The DNA for the CDR3 is TGTGCCAGCAGCTTGCCTAGCGGGACTAATGAGCAGTTCTTC. The chain has TRBV11-3 and TRBJ2-1; TRBD2 matches at 9 bases. From germline, CDR1 is SGHNT and CDR2 YENEEA. This CDR3 has 14 residues. V was pared by 3 bases and J by 7 bases, with 4 bases of the junction left unmatched.

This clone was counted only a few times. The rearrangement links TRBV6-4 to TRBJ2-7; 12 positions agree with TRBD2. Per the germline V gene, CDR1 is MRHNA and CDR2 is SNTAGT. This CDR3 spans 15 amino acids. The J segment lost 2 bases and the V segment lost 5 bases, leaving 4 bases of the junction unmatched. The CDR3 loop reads CASSPGLAGTYEQYF. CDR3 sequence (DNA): TGTGCCAGCAGTCCCGGACTAGCGGGGACCTACGAGCAGTACTTC.

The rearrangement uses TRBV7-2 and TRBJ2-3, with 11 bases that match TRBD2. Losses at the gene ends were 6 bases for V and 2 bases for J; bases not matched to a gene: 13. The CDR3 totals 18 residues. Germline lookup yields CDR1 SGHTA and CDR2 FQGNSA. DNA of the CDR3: TGTGCCAGCAGTAGCGGACTAACTAGCGGGAGATTCACAGATACGCAGTATTTT. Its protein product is CASSSGLTSGRFTDTQYF.

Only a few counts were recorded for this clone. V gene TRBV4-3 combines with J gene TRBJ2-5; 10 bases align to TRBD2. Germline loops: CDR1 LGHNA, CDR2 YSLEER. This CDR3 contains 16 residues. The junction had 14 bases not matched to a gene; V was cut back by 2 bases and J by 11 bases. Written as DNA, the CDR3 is TGCGCCAGCAGCCAACTGATGAGCGGGAGGGCCGGAGAGCAGTACTTC. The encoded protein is CASSQLMSGRAGEQYF.